One sample yielded the 10 T cell receptor beta chains listed below, sequenced in a study of blood T cell repertoires in COVID-19. Profiling relied on immunoSEQ multiplex PCR, and the TCRdb table lists in-frame clones only, not all of them. The sample holds roughly 100,000 clones, 70% to 85% seen once. Sequencing was carried out using peripheral blood. Receptors originate from a man aged 70 or older with active or convalescent COVID-19.

The chain employs TRBV11-2 and TRBJ1-3, with a possible D match to TRBD1 (5 bases). The CDR3 loop spans 15 amino acids. V lost 6 bases and J 1 base, leaving 13 bases between the germline ends. Germline loops: CDR1 SGHAT, CDR2 FQNNGV. The chain's CDR3 is CASSSMGGSGNTIYF. The DNA of the CDR3 is TGTGCCAGCAGTTCCATGGGGGGATCTGGAAACACCATATATTTT.

The chain is built from TRBV4-2 and TRBJ1-3; D is uncertain. Per the germline V gene, CDR1 is LGHNA and CDR2 is YNFKEQ. Trimming removed 1 base at V and 4 bases at J, with 2 bases between. The length of the CDR3 is 12 residues. For the CDR3, the DNA is TGTGCCAGCAGCCAAGCAGGAAACACCATATATTTT. This gives the protein CASSQAGNTIYF.

This chain uses TRBV28 with TRBJ2-5; D not certain. Looked up from germline, CDR1 is MDHEN and CDR2 is SYDVKM. Trimming cost V 6 bases and J 6 bases, with 20 bases left between them. CDR3 length equals 15 residues. CDR3: CASSLTDPVVKTQYF. In DNA form, the CDR3 reads TGTGCCAGCAGCCTCACCGATCCAGTGGTAAAGACCCAGTACTTC.

The chain links TRBV28 to TRBJ1-5; possibly TRBD1 for D (5 bases). The V and J ends lost 5 bases and 2 bases respectively, with 16 bases between them. Germline V lookup: CDR1 MDHEN, CDR2 SYDVKM. The CDR3 loop spans 16 amino acids. In DNA form, the CDR3 reads TGTGCCAGCAGTCCCGTCCGGGGGAAGGGCAATCAGCCCCAGCATTTT. This translates into CASSPVRGKGNQPQHF.

This clone showed up just a few times. J is TRBJ1-2 and V is TRBV5-8, with a possible D match to TRBD1 (5 bases). Deletions cut 3 bases from V and 1 base from J, with 10 bases between. The CDR3 runs 14 residues. Germline CDR1 and CDR2: SGHTS and YDEGEE. The CDR3, as DNA: TGTGCCAGCAGCTACGGCGGGGGTAACTATGGCTACACCTTC. Translated, it gives CASSYGGGNYGYTF.

The gene calls are TRBV6-6 and TRBJ2-5; 9 bases agree with TRBD1. From germline, CDR1 is MNHNY and CDR2 SVGAGI (reference sequence). Trimming removed 6 bases from V and 3 bases from J; junction bases left unmatched: 2. This CDR3 spans 13 amino acids. The CDR3 DNA reads as TGTGCCAGCAGACGGGACAGGGAAGAGACCCAGTACTTC. Translating it yields CASRRDREETQYF.

This chain uses TRBV5-6 with TRBJ1-5; D not resolved. The V end was cut by 4 bases, the J end by 0 bases, with 8 bases between. CDR1 is SGHDT, CDR2 YYEEEE, per germline. The CDR3 is 14 amino acids. Here the CDR3 DNA reads TGTGCCAGCAGCGGCGGGTATAGCAATCAGCCCCAGCATTTT. This gives the protein CASSGGYSNQPQHF.

The chain recombines TRBV6-1 with TRBJ1-5, with a possible D match to TRBD1 (6 bases). The V and J ends lost 1 base and 7 bases respectively, with 8 bases between them. This CDR3 contains 13 residues. Germline V gives CDR1 MNHNS, CDR2 SASEGT. The CDR3 coding sequence is TGTGCCAGCAGTGAAGGACAGGTCCAGCCCCAGCATTTT. Translated, it gives CASSEGQVQPQHF.

J is TRBJ2-6 and V is TRBV24-1; TRBD2 matches at 10 bases. There are 19 residues in the CDR3. The trim removed 4 bases at V and 0 bases at J, leaving 8 bases unmatched. Germline V gene data show CDR1 as KGHDR and CDR2 as SFDVKD. The CDR3 DNA reads TGTGCCACCAGTGACCCTACACTAGCGGGAAGCTCTGGGGCCAACGTCCTGACTTTC. Protein: CATSDPTLAGSSGANVLTF.

The chain combines TRBV6-5 with TRBJ2-7; 7 nucleotides line up with TRBD1. CDR1 and CDR2 (germline): MNHEY, SVGAGI. The ends lost 1 base at V and 2 bases at J; junction bases unmatched: 8. CDR3 size: 16 residues. CDR3: CASSYYGRGIPYEQYF. The CDR3 coding sequence is TGTGCCAGCAGTTACTACGGCAGGGGGATTCCCTACGAGCAGTACTTC.